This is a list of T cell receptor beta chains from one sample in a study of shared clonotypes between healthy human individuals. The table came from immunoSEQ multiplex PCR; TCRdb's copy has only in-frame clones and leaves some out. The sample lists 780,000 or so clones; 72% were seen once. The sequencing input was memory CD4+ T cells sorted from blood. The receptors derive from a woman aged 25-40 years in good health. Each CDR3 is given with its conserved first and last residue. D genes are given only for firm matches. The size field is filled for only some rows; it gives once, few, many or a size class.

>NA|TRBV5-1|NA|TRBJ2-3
CASSQSTDTQYF
TGCGCCAGCAGCCAAAGCACAGATACGCAGTATTTT
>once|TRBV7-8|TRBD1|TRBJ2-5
CASSLARGLIQETQYF
TGTGCCAGCAGCTTAGCCAGGGGGCTGATACAAGAGACCCAGTACTTC
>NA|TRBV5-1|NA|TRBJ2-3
CASSDSPGASDTQYF
TGCGCCAGCAGCGACAGCCCGGGGGCATCCGATACGCAGTATTTT
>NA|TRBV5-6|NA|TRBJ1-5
CASSWAGNQPQHF
TGTGCCAGCAGCTGGGCGGGCAATCAGCCCCAGCATTTT
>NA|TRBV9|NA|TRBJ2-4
CASSQTTDFLALQYF
TGTGCCAGCAGCCAAACAACCGACTTTTTAGCTCTTCAGTACTTC
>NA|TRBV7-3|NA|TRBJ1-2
CASSFDTHGYTF
TGTGCCAGCAGTTTCGACACCCACGGCTACACCTTC
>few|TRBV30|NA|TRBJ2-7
CAWSADIYEQYF
TGTGCCTGGAGTGCCGATATCTACGAGCAGTACTTC
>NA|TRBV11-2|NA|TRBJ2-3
CASSSPGRSTDTQYF
TGTGCCAGCAGCTCCCCCGGCAGGAGCACAGATACGCAGTATTTT
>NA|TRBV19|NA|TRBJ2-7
CASSQRLGGDSYEQYF
TGTGCCAGTAGCCAAAGGTTGGGCGGGGACTCCTACGAGCAGTACTTC
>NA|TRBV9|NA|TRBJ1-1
CASSRRGRTEAFF
TGTGCCAGCAGCCGGCGGGGGCGCACTGAAGCTTTCTTT